These T cell receptor beta chains were read from a single sample in a study of regulatory T cells in long-lasting Graves disease. TCRdb ran MiXCR on the multiplex PCR reads and lists one entry per CDR3 protein. This table has about 470,000 distinct CDR3 sequences, around a fifth appearing once. Sequenced here: peripheral blood mononuclear cells (PBMCs), sampled when the disease was refractory, from a patient treated with antithyroid drugs. Receptors were obtained from a female donor with Graves disease. CDR3s include the opening cysteine and the closing phenylalanine or tryptophan. Each record gives: CDR3 length, V gene, clone size, J gene, D gene, CDR3 DNA, CDR3 protein. A D gene is named only where the DNA matches it firmly. The listing skips clone size in some rows; elsewhere it reads once, few, many or a size class.

CDR3 length: 17
V gene: TRBV4-2
clone size: few
J gene: TRBJ1-1
D gene: -
CDR3 DNA: TGTGCCAGCAGCCAAGTTCGGGGAACAGGGATGAACACTGAAGCTTTCTTT
CDR3 protein: CASSQVRGTGMNTEAFF

CDR3 length: 15
V gene: TRBV30
clone size: many
J gene: TRBJ1-2
D gene: TRBD1
CDR3 DNA: TGTGCCTGGAGTGTTCGTTCGGGACAGGGGCCTGGCTACACCTTC
CDR3 protein: CAWSVRSGQGPGYTF

CDR3 length: 17
V gene: TRBV6-1
clone size: many
J gene: TRBJ1-5
D gene: TRBD1
CDR3 DNA: TGTGCCAGCGCCGAGAGCAGGGGGCGCGGAAGCAATCAGCCCCAGCATTTT
CDR3 protein: CASAESRGRGSNQPQHF

CDR3 length: 17
V gene: TRBV6-2/TRBV6-3
clone size: -
J gene: TRBJ2-4
D gene: TRBD2
CDR3 DNA: TGTGCCAGCAGTTACCAAGTCGGCGGGAGTCGCTCGAACATTCAGTACTTC
CDR3 protein: CASSYQVGGSRSNIQYF

CDR3 length: 14
V gene: TRBV15
clone size: -
J gene: TRBJ2-5
D gene: TRBD2
CDR3 DNA: TGTGCCACCAGCAGGAGCGGGGGGGGCGAGACCCAGTACTTC
CDR3 protein: CATSRSGGGETQYF

CDR3 length: 15
V gene: TRBV6-1
clone size: many
J gene: TRBJ1-2
D gene: -
CDR3 DNA: TGTGCCAGCACCCCTACCTCGGACACTAACTATGGCTACACCTTC
CDR3 protein: CASTPTSDTNYGYTF

CDR3 length: 13
V gene: TRBV7-2
clone size: few
J gene: TRBJ1-1
D gene: -
CDR3 DNA: TGTGCCAGCAGCTTACCAGGGATGGCTGAAGCTTTCTTT
CDR3 protein: CASSLPGMAEAFF

CDR3 length: 15
V gene: TRBV28
clone size: many
J gene: TRBJ1-1
D gene: -
CDR3 DNA: TGTGCCAGCACCCGCGGGGGGGGGTATGATACTGAAGCTTTCTTT
CDR3 protein: CASTRGGGYDTEAFF

CDR3 length: 14
V gene: TRBV19
clone size: few
J gene: TRBJ1-1
D gene: -
CDR3 DNA: TGTGCCAGTAGTGTGGAGGAGTGGGGGACTGAAGCTTTCTTT
CDR3 protein: CASSVEEWGTEAFF

CDR3 length: 15
V gene: TRBV2
clone size: few
J gene: TRBJ1-2
D gene: -
CDR3 DNA: TGTGCCAGCACCCCGGGATCCGAGGCTAACTATGGCTACACCTTC
CDR3 protein: CASTPGSEANYGYTF

CDR3 length: 15
V gene: TRBV6-5
clone size: -
J gene: TRBJ2-1
D gene: TRBD2
CDR3 DNA: TGTGCCAGCAGTTACAAGCGGGGGGGCCGGAATGAGCAGTTCTTC
CDR3 protein: CASSYKRGGRNEQFF

CDR3 length: 18
V gene: TRBV6-5
clone size: many
J gene: TRBJ2-6
D gene: -
CDR3 DNA: TGTGCCAGCAGTTACTCGAGTATAAAGGGATCTGGGGCCAACGTCCTGACTTTC
CDR3 protein: CASSYSSIKGSGANVLTF

CDR3 length: 13
V gene: TRBV28
clone size: few
J gene: TRBJ1-6
D gene: -
CDR3 DNA: TGTGCCAGCAAAACAGGGTTTGATTCACCCCTCCACTTT
CDR3 protein: CASKTGFDSPLHF

CDR3 length: 17
V gene: TRBV28
clone size: -
J gene: TRBJ2-7
D gene: TRBD1
CDR3 DNA: TGTGCCAGCAGTCTTATGCGTTCGGACAGGGTACCCTACGAGCAGTACTTC
CDR3 protein: CASSLMRSDRVPYEQYF

CDR3 length: 12
V gene: TRBV10-3
clone size: many
J gene: TRBJ1-1
D gene: -
CDR3 DNA: TGTGCCATCAGTCCATCGGGGCGGGAAGCTTTCTTT
CDR3 protein: CAISPSGREAFF

CDR3 length: 14
V gene: TRBV12-3/TRBV12-4
clone size: -
J gene: TRBJ1-1
D gene: TRBD1
CDR3 DNA: TGTGCCAGCATGCCGGACAGGTTTTACACTGAAGCTTTCTTT
CDR3 protein: CASMPDRFYTEAFF

CDR3 length: 17
V gene: TRBV4-1
clone size: -
J gene: TRBJ1-6
D gene: -
CDR3 DNA: TGCGCCAGCAGCCATCCGCCACAGGGAGTAAAGGATTCACCCCTCCACTTT
CDR3 protein: CASSHPPQGVKDSPLHF

CDR3 length: 14
V gene: TRBV20-1
clone size: few
J gene: TRBJ1-6
D gene: -
CDR3 DNA: TGCAGTGCCCCATCCGGGACCCAGGATTCACCCCTCCACTTT
CDR3 protein: CSAPSGTQDSPLHF

CDR3 length: 13
V gene: TRBV28
clone size: -
J gene: TRBJ1-2
D gene: TRBD1
CDR3 DNA: TGTGCCAGCAGGACAGGGGGGAACGAGGGCTACACCTTC
CDR3 protein: CASRTGGNEGYTF

CDR3 length: 16
V gene: TRBV19
clone size: few
J gene: TRBJ2-2
D gene: -
CDR3 DNA: TGTGCCGTCGGTAGTCGGTTAGGGGTCGGCACCGGGGAGCTGTTTTTT
CDR3 protein: CAVGSRLGVGTGELFF

CDR3 length: 13
V gene: TRBV27
clone size: few
J gene: TRBJ2-1
D gene: -
CDR3 DNA: TGTGCCAGCAGTTTAGGGATCGGCAATGAGCAGTTCTTC
CDR3 protein: CASSLGIGNEQFF

CDR3 length: 14
V gene: TRBV19
clone size: few
J gene: TRBJ2-2
D gene: -
CDR3 DNA: TGTGCCAGTAGTATCTATGAGAACACCGGGGAGCTGTTTTTT
CDR3 protein: CASSIYENTGELFF

CDR3 length: 13
V gene: TRBV10-3
clone size: few
J gene: TRBJ2-7
D gene: -
CDR3 DNA: TGTGCCATCAGTGAGACGCCGGCCCACGAGCAGTACTTC
CDR3 protein: CAISETPAHEQYF

CDR3 length: 15
V gene: TRBV11-3
clone size: few
J gene: TRBJ1-1
D gene: -
CDR3 DNA: TGTGCCAGCAGCCCTAGGTTTTTGGAGAACACTGAAGCTTTCTTT
CDR3 protein: CASSPRFLENTEAFF

CDR3 length: 16
V gene: TRBV12-3/TRBV12-4
clone size: many
J gene: TRBJ1-3
D gene: -
CDR3 DNA: TGTGCCAGCTCGGGTCTACGACAGCCAATTAGGAGCACCATATATTTT
CDR3 protein: CASSGLRQPIRSTIYF

CDR3 length: 15
V gene: TRBV5-5
clone size: -
J gene: TRBJ1-3
D gene: -
CDR3 DNA: TGTGCCAGCAGCCTTGGCCCGGAGCTTGGAAACACCATATATTTT
CDR3 protein: CASSLGPELGNTIYF

CDR3 length: 15
V gene: TRBV7-9
clone size: -
J gene: TRBJ2-3
D gene: TRBD1
CDR3 DNA: TGTGCCAGCAGCTTAGCCGCAGGGGGCCTAGATACGCAGTATTTT
CDR3 protein: CASSLAAGGLDTQYF

CDR3 length: 15
V gene: TRBV20-1
clone size: few
J gene: TRBJ2-2
D gene: TRBD1
CDR3 DNA: TGCAGTGCTAGAGATGGACAGGGGGTCGCCGGGGAGCTGTTTTTT
CDR3 protein: CSARDGQGVAGELFF

CDR3 length: 15
V gene: TRBV6-1
clone size: -
J gene: TRBJ2-1
D gene: TRBD2
CDR3 DNA: TGTGCCAGCAGTCCAAGACTAGCGAAACCTTCTGAGCAGTTCTTC
CDR3 protein: CASSPRLAKPSEQFF

CDR3 length: 13
V gene: TRBV10-1
clone size: -
J gene: TRBJ1-6
D gene: -
CDR3 DNA: TGCGCCAGCGGGAACATCGGGAATTCACCCCTCCACTTT
CDR3 protein: CASGNIGNSPLHF

CDR3 length: 13
V gene: TRBV7-2
clone size: many
J gene: TRBJ1-1
D gene: -
CDR3 DNA: TGTGCCAGCAGCTTAGAGCTGAACACTGAAGCTTTCTTT
CDR3 protein: CASSLELNTEAFF

CDR3 length: 13
V gene: TRBV12-3/TRBV12-4
clone size: many
J gene: TRBJ1-2
D gene: -
CDR3 DNA: TGTGCCAGCAGTTTTACGCAGGGCGGTGGCTACACCTTC
CDR3 protein: CASSFTQGGGYTF

CDR3 length: 11
V gene: TRBV29-1
clone size: -
J gene: TRBJ1-1
D gene: -
CDR3 DNA: TGCAGCGTGGAACAGGGACCTGAAGCTTTCTTT
CDR3 protein: CSVEQGPEAFF

CDR3 length: 14
V gene: TRBV25-1
clone size: few
J gene: TRBJ2-2
D gene: TRBD1
CDR3 DNA: TGTGCCAGCACTAGGACAGGGGAAGCCGGGGAGCTGTTTTTT
CDR3 protein: CASTRTGEAGELFF

CDR3 length: 15
V gene: TRBV5-1
clone size: few
J gene: TRBJ2-7
D gene: TRBD1
CDR3 DNA: TGCGCCAGCAGCGTTCGGGACAGCGGTTACTACGAGCAGTACTTC
CDR3 protein: CASSVRDSGYYEQYF

CDR3 length: 15
V gene: TRBV12-3/TRBV12-4
clone size: -
J gene: TRBJ2-3
D gene: TRBD1
CDR3 DNA: TGTGCCAGCAGTCACGCAGGGGGTTGGACAGATACGCAGTATTTT
CDR3 protein: CASSHAGGWTDTQYF

CDR3 length: 10
V gene: TRBV12-3/TRBV12-4
clone size: many
J gene: TRBJ1-2
D gene: -
CDR3 DNA: TGTGCCAGCCCCCTCGTGGGCTACACCTTC
CDR3 protein: CASPLVGYTF

CDR3 length: 20
V gene: TRBV28
clone size: many
J gene: TRBJ2-5
D gene: TRBD2
CDR3 DNA: TGTGCCAGCAGTTTAGCACTAGCGGGGGAACGGGCCACCCTTTTGGAGACCCAGTACTTC
CDR3 protein: CASSLALAGERATLLETQYF

CDR3 length: 17
V gene: TRBV13
clone size: -
J gene: TRBJ1-5
D gene: TRBD1
CDR3 DNA: TGTGCCAGCAGCTTCTCAGGGGGAGCGTATAGCAATCAGCCCCAGCATTTT
CDR3 protein: CASSFSGGAYSNQPQHF

CDR3 length: 15
V gene: TRBV6-5
clone size: many
J gene: TRBJ1-2
D gene: -
CDR3 DNA: TGTGCCAGCAGTTACATCACGGGGGCGAAAGGTGGCTACACCTTC
CDR3 protein: CASSYITGAKGGYTF

CDR3 length: 16
V gene: TRBV28
clone size: many
J gene: TRBJ1-5
D gene: -
CDR3 DNA: TGTGCCAGCAGCCCCGGGACATTTTATAGCAATCAGCCCCAGCATTTT
CDR3 protein: CASSPGTFYSNQPQHF

CDR3 length: 14
V gene: TRBV3-1
clone size: -
J gene: TRBJ2-3
D gene: -
CDR3 DNA: TGTGCCAGCAGCCAAGTGCGGGATACAGATACGCAGTATTTT
CDR3 protein: CASSQVRDTDTQYF

CDR3 length: 14
V gene: TRBV6-1
clone size: many
J gene: TRBJ1-1
D gene: TRBD1
CDR3 DNA: TGTGCCAGCAGTGATACAGGGGGTGAAACTGAAGCTTTCTTT
CDR3 protein: CASSDTGGETEAFF

CDR3 length: 15
V gene: TRBV28
clone size: many
J gene: TRBJ1-2
D gene: -
CDR3 DNA: TGTGCCAGCAGTTTCGGCCGAGGACGGAACTATGGCTACACCTTC
CDR3 protein: CASSFGRGRNYGYTF

CDR3 length: 14
V gene: TRBV7-8
clone size: few
J gene: TRBJ2-7
D gene: -
CDR3 DNA: TGTGCCAGCAGCTTATTCAGACAGGACCTCGAGCAGTACTTC
CDR3 protein: CASSLFRQDLEQYF

CDR3 length: 14
V gene: TRBV6-4
clone size: -
J gene: TRBJ1-2
D gene: -
CDR3 DNA: TGTGCCAGCAGTTACTCCACTGGAGGTGAAGGCTACACCTTC
CDR3 protein: CASSYSTGGEGYTF

CDR3 length: 15
V gene: TRBV20-1
clone size: few
J gene: TRBJ2-5
D gene: -
CDR3 DNA: TGCAGTGCTCCCCCCAGGGGGGGCGTACAAGAGACCCAGTACTTC
CDR3 protein: CSAPPRGGVQETQYF

CDR3 length: 15
V gene: TRBV7-2
clone size: -
J gene: TRBJ2-7
D gene: -
CDR3 DNA: TGTGCCAGCAGCTTAGAAGCGGTTAGCTCCTACGAGCAGTACTTC
CDR3 protein: CASSLEAVSSYEQYF

CDR3 length: 15
V gene: TRBV20-1
clone size: -
J gene: TRBJ2-3
D gene: -
CDR3 DNA: TGCAGTGCTAGAGATGGGAAGGGTCGGGCAGATACGCAGTATTTT
CDR3 protein: CSARDGKGRADTQYF

CDR3 length: 15
V gene: TRBV7-8
clone size: many
J gene: TRBJ1-4
D gene: -
CDR3 DNA: TGTGCCAGCAGCTTAACGGGACACAATAATGAAAAACTGTTTTTT
CDR3 protein: CASSLTGHNNEKLFF

CDR3 length: 17
V gene: TRBV7-9
clone size: -
J gene: TRBJ1-2
D gene: -
CDR3 DNA: TGTGCCAGCAGTACCCGGTCCAGCAACCACTTTAACTATGGCTACACCTTC
CDR3 protein: CASSTRSSNHFNYGYTF

CDR3 length: 15
V gene: TRBV10-3
clone size: -
J gene: TRBJ2-7
D gene: TRBD2
CDR3 DNA: TGTGCCATCAGTGAACTAGCGGGAACCTCCTACGAGCAGTACTTC
CDR3 protein: CAISELAGTSYEQYF

CDR3 length: 15
V gene: TRBV5-1
clone size: -
J gene: TRBJ1-1
D gene: TRBD1
CDR3 DNA: TGCGCCAGCAGCTGGGAAACAGGGGTTGGCACTGAAGCTTTCTTT
CDR3 protein: CASSWETGVGTEAFF

CDR3 length: 16
V gene: TRBV5-1
clone size: few
J gene: TRBJ2-7
D gene: -
CDR3 DNA: TGCGCCAGCAGCTTTATAGTAGGTCAGATTATCTACGAGCAGTACTTC
CDR3 protein: CASSFIVGQIIYEQYF

CDR3 length: 15
V gene: TRBV19
clone size: few
J gene: TRBJ1-2
D gene: TRBD1
CDR3 DNA: TGTGCCAGTAGTATAAAGGTCGACAGGGGCTATGGCTACACCTTC
CDR3 protein: CASSIKVDRGYGYTF